This TCR beta chain was sequenced during a study of cytomegalovirus exposure and HLA in healthy donors. Sampled while nominally healthy, donors likely had unrecorded immune exposures. This clone was seen once. A multiplex PCR was run with 60 Vbeta primers and 13 Jbeta primers. Assay: immunoSEQ multiplex PCR; the TCRdb copy retains only in-frame clones and omits some. The sample carries around 140,000 clones, approximately 80% recorded once. The germline CDR1 and CDR2 sequences are SGHRS and YFSETQ. The ends were cut back, 4 bases at V and 7 bases at J, with 21 bases in the middle. CDR3 length: 15 residues.

V gene TRBV5-1 combines with J gene TRBJ2-7; possible D gene TRBD1, 6 bases. Sequencing was done on a sample of PBMCs. This clonotype originated in a woman aged 18-29 years in good health and CMV-seropositive. The CDR3 DNA is TGCGCCAGCAGCCCTTATCCTACAGGGTCCGGGGAGCAGTACTTC. Translated, it gives CASSPYPTGSGEQYF.